The 30 T cell receptor beta chains in this list originate from one sample, sequenced in a study of breast tumors, draining lymph nodes, adjacent tissues. Breast cancer patients provided tissue from their axillary draining lymph nodes. TCRdb used MiXCR to reprocess the multiplex PCR reads, holding one entry per CDR3 protein. The sample has some 170,000 distinct CDR3 sequences, roughly 35% seen once. Material for sequencing was axillary lymph node tissue. The receptor set was obtained from a female donor with breast cancer. Some clones in this sample may be carry-over from other donors' samples.

Details on this clonotype: With a much larger clone just one base away, this may be a read error. The chain couples TRBV20-1 to TRBJ1-5; 10 bases are shared with TRBD1. CDR1 and CDR2 from the germline V gene are DFQATT and SNEGSKA (reference sequence). The CDR3 contains 15 residues. CDR3 in amino acids: CSARPGQGSTQPQHF. The CDR3 DNA sequence: TGCAGTGCTAGACCGGGACAGGGGAGCACTCAGCCCCAGCATTTT.

The chain combines TRBV7-2 with TRBJ2-1, with 14 bases identical to TRBD2. After removal of 3 bases from V and 4 bases from J, the junction contained 8 bases not matched to a gene. Germline V gene data show CDR1 as SGHTA and CDR2 as FQGNSA. The CDR3 contains 18 residues. The CDR3, as DNA: TGTGCCAGCAGCTTCTCCGGACTAGCGGGGGGTAATTACAATGAGCAGTTCTTC. Its protein product is CASSFSGLAGGNYNEQFF. Looking up the rest from reference TRBV7-2 and TRBJ2-1 gives the full variable domain: GAGVSQSPSNKVTEKGKDVELRCDPISGHTALYWYRQSLGQGLEFLIYFQGNSAPDKSGLPSDRFSAERTGGSVSTLTIQRTQQEDSAVYLCASSFSGLAGGNYNEQFFGPGTRLTVL.

This clonotype occurred many times. This chain uses TRBV28 with TRBJ1-3, with D possibly matching TRBD1 (5 bases). This CDR3 has 16 amino acids. Germline loops: CDR1 MDHEN, CDR2 SYDVKM. V was cut by 7 bases and J by 0 bases, with 16 bases left in between. CDR3 DNA sequence: TGTGCCAGCACCACCGGGACTCCTGACTCTGGAAACACCATATATTTT. Encoded protein: CASTTGTPDSGNTIYF.

Regarding this clonotype: This sequence may be a read error, since a much larger clone differs from it by one base. The V call is TRBV6-6, the J call TRBJ2-2, with D unclear. The CDR3 extends over 11 amino acids. Germline V gene data show CDR1 as MNHNY and CDR2 as SVGAGI (reference sequence). The CDR3 loop reads CVSSYGGELFF. DNA of the CDR3: TGTGTCAGCAGTTATGGGGGGGAGCTGTTTTTT.

This clonotype was found many times. The chain joins TRBV2 to TRBJ1-1; TRBD1 might be the D (5 bases). Germline loops: CDR1 SNHLY, CDR2 FYNNEI. Trimming took 4 bases from V and 1 from J, leaving 10 bases between them. This CDR3 is 14 amino acids long. The CDR3 region is CASSGGQGNTEAFF. CDR3 DNA: TGTGCCAGCAGTGGAGGTCAGGGGAACACTGAAGCTTTCTTT.

This clonotype was seen at least ten times. This chain uses TRBV12-3 or TRBV12-4 with TRBJ2-3; 9 bases agree with TRBD2. The CDR3 loop spans 16 amino acids. The V gene end was trimmed by 3 bases and the J gene end by 4 bases; junction bases not matched to a gene: 8. This CDR3 is CASSLGRGGRADTQYF. CDR3 DNA: TGTGCCAGCAGTTTGGGGCGGGGGGGCAGGGCAGATACGCAGTATTTT.

The CDR3 here is CASSLAPGRAQETQYF. The CDR3 DNA follows: TGTGCCAGCAGCTTAGCCCCAGGCAGGGCGCAAGAGACCCAGTACTTC. The chain links TRBV7-3 to TRBJ2-5; TRBD1 might be the D (5 bases). Germline CDR1 reads SGHTA; CDR2 reads FQGTGA. Trimming left V 2 bases short and J 2 bases short, with 15 bases between. CDR3 length: 16 amino acids.

Regarding this clonotype: At one of its ends the junction is not consistent with the germline gene, which may arise from a read error. V and J are TRBV10-1 and TRBJ1-2; D is uncertain. The CDR3 extends over 13 amino acids. Per the germline V gene, CDR1 is WNHNN and CDR2 is SYGVQD (reference sequence). DNA of the CDR3: TGCGCCAGCAGTGGAGGGCAAATCTATGGCTACAACTTC. This gives the protein CASSGGQIYGYNF.

This clonotype was observed at least ten times. The J gene is TRBJ1-6, the V gene TRBV6-1; 7 bases agree with TRBD1. With V trimmed by 5 bases and J by 2 bases, 6 bases remained unmatched. This CDR3 has 16 residues. CDR1 is MNHNS, CDR2 SASEGT, per germline. CDR3 in DNA: TGTGCCAGCAGTAATACAGGGGAAACCTATAATTCACCCCTCCACTTT. Its protein product is CASSNTGETYNSPLHF.

This clonotype was seen repeatedly, ten times or more. The chain is built from TRBV2 and TRBJ1-2; 8 bases map to TRBD1. The germline V gene encodes CDR1 SNHLY and CDR2 FYNNEI. The CDR3 contains 13 residues. Trimming at V came to 3 bases and at J to 8 bases, leaving 5 bases not matched to a gene. The CDR3 loop is CASSEGRGLGYTF. The CDR3 region has the DNA TGTGCCAGCAGTGAGGGCAGGGGGCTCGGCTACACCTTC.

The table lists this clonotype with many counts. Here the CDR3 reads CASRHYRVLGSNYGYTF. Here the CDR3 DNA reads TGTGCCAGCAGGCACTACAGGGTGCTGGGGTCTAACTATGGCTACACCTTC. The chain couples TRBV12-3 or TRBV12-4 to TRBJ1-2; a possible D gene is TRBD1 (6 bases). The CDR3 runs 17 residues. V shed 6 bases and J shed 0 bases, with 20 bases lying between them.

This clonotype was seen at least ten times. This chain joins TRBV7-9 and TRBJ2-5; TRBD2 aligns across 12 bases. The CDR3 covers 18 residues. CDR1 is SEHNR, CDR2 FQNEAQ, per germline (reference sequence). The V gene end was trimmed by 5 bases and the J gene end by 6 bases; junction bases not matched to a gene: 16. The CDR3 is CASSHGLAGRGGKKTQYF. The CDR3 DNA is TGTGCCAGCAGCCACGGACTAGCGGGACGAGGTGGTAAAAAGACCCAGTACTTC.

This clonotype was found many times. This rearrangement joins TRBV30 to TRBJ2-6, with a tentative D call TRBD1 (5 bases). Germline V gene lookup returns CDR1 GTSNPN and CDR2 SVGIG (reference sequence). V was cut by 3 bases and J by 1 base, with 16 bases left in between. This CDR3 is 17 amino acids long. The CDR3 here is CAWRRGRVSSGANVLTF. CDR3 nucleotides: TGTGCCTGGAGACGAGGCAGGGTTTCTTCTGGGGCCAACGTCCTGACTTTC. The whole variable domain, remainder taken from reference TRBV30 and TRBJ2-6, is SQTIHQWPATLVQPVGSPLSLECTVEGTSNPNLYWYRQAAGRGLQLLFYSVGIGQISSEVPQNLSASRPQDRQFILSSKKLLLSDSGFYLCAWRRGRVSSGANVLTFGAGSRLTVL.

This clonotype was seen ten or more times. This chain joins TRBV11-2 and TRBJ2-3, with unresolved D. The CDR3 is 16 residues long. CDR1 is SGHAT and CDR2 is FQNNGV in the germline V gene. The V gene lost 2 bases and the J gene lost 4 bases, with 16 bases spanning the gap. CDR3 amino acids: CASSLSFRSSSDTQYF. The DNA of the CDR3 is TGTGCCAGCAGCTTAAGTTTCCGTAGCAGCTCAGATACGCAGTATTTT.

This clonotype has just one count. At one of its ends the junction is not consistent with the germline gene, which may arise from a read error. CDR3 in DNA: TGTGCCAGCAGGCTTAGCGGGGGGCCGCAAGAGGCCCAGTACTTC. Translated, it gives CASRLSGGPQEAQYF. The rearrangement joins TRBV12-3 or TRBV12-4 to TRBJ2-5, with 10 positions matching TRBD2. The CDR3 has 15 amino acids.

In its sample, this clonotype was seen once. In DNA, the CDR3 is TGCAGTGTTGCCAGACAGTCCCCCCTTGGCTACACCTTC. Residues: CSVARQSPLGYTF. This sequence joins TRBV20-1 and TRBJ1-2; possible D gene TRBD1, 5 bases. V was trimmed by 7 bases and J by 7 bases, leaving 19 bases between them. The germline CDR1 and CDR2 sequences are DFQATT and SNEGSKA (reference sequence). The length of the CDR3 is 13 residues.

This clonotype occurred many times. The rearrangement joins TRBV11-2 to TRBJ2-5; D is tentatively TRBD1 or TRBD2 (5 bases each). Germline-derived CDR1 and CDR2 are SGHAT and FQNNGV. V lost 6 bases to trimming and J lost 5 bases, with 13 bases between them. The CDR3 extends over 13 amino acids. CDR3: CASSGPGRETQYF. The CDR3 region has the DNA TGTGCCAGCAGTGGGCCGGGGCGGGAGACCCAGTACTTC.

This clonotype has at least ten counts. The CDR3 nucleotides are TGTGCCAGCAGCCTAACCAATCGTCGGGAGGGCCTTTTCAATGAGCAGTTCTTC. Its translation: CASSLTNRREGLFNEQFF. V and J are TRBV7-8 and TRBJ2-1; TRBD2 matches 8 bases. CDR3 size: 18 residues. With V trimmed by 5 bases and J by 6 bases, 18 bases remained unmatched. Germline CDR1 reads SGHVS; CDR2 reads FQNEAQ.

Remarks on this clonotype: The CDR3 ends on some other residue instead of the conserved phenylalanine or tryptophan, so this is likely a read error. The CDR3 coding sequence is TGCAGTACTCGCCAGAATGAGCAGTTCTCC. It translates to CSTRQNEQFS. This chain links TRBV20-1 with TRBJ2-1; D unclear. V dropped 8 bases and J dropped 7 bases, with 9 bases sitting between them. This CDR3 has 10 amino acids. Germline CDR1 and CDR2: DFQATT and SNEGSKA (reference sequence).

The V and J genes are TRBV28 and TRBJ1-3; D possibly corresponds to TRBD1 (5 bases). Germline loops: CDR1 MDHEN, CDR2 SYDVKM. Deletions cut 2 bases from V and 0 bases from J, with 14 bases between. The CDR3 loop spans 17 amino acids. CDR3 nucleotides: TGTGCCAGCAGTTTAATCTGGGCAGGGAGCTCTGGAAACACCATATATTTT. Amino acids: CASSLIWAGSSGNTIYF.

This chain links TRBV20-1 with TRBJ1-6, with D possibly matching TRBD1 (5 bases). This CDR3 is built from 15 residues. Germline V gives CDR1 DFQATT, CDR2 SNEGSKA (reference sequence). The V end lost 6 bases, the J end lost 6 bases, and 18 bases lay between the germline ends. This chain's CDR3 is CSALARGSSNSPLHF. The CDR3 region has the DNA TGCAGTGCCCTAGCCCGGGGCAGTAGTAATTCACCCCTCCACTTT.

This clonotype was counted at least ten times. The CDR3 nucleotides are TGTGCCAGTAGTACAGCCCACGACAGCTCCTACAATGAGCAGTTCTTC. Its protein product is CASSTAHDSSYNEQFF. The V and J genes are TRBV19 and TRBJ2-1, with a tentative D call TRBD1 (5 bases). The CDR3 runs 16 residues. With 4 bases removed from V and 0 bases from J, the gap between germline ends came to 13 bases. CDR1 LNHDA and CDR2 SQIVND come from the germline V gene (reference sequence).

The sample holds many counts of this clonotype. The rearrangement uses TRBV4-3 and TRBJ1-2; D is undetermined. Trimming removed 4 bases from V and 2 bases from J, with 14 bases in between. Germline assignment: CDR1 LGHNA and CDR2 YSLEER. The length of the CDR3 is 15 residues. CDR3 residues: CASSPSRTGNYGYTF. Written as DNA, the CDR3 is TGCGCCAGCAGCCCCTCCCGGACCGGGAACTATGGCTACACCTTC.

The sample holds a few counts of this clonotype. V gene TRBV7-9 combines with J gene TRBJ1-1; TRBD1 matches 8 bases. Germline V gene lookup returns CDR1 SEHNR and CDR2 FQNEAQ (reference sequence). The V gene end was trimmed by 5 bases and the J gene end by 4 bases; junction bases not matched to a gene: 6. The CDR3 is 14 residues long. CDR3 amino acids: CASSRRGPSTEAFF. Here the CDR3 DNA reads TGTGCCAGCAGCCGCAGGGGGCCGAGCACTGAAGCTTTCTTT.

The V and J genes are TRBV11-2 and TRBJ1-6; a weak D match, TRBD1 (5 bases). The CDR3 contains 12 residues. Germline-derived CDR1 and CDR2 are SGHAT and FQNNGV. V was shortened by 3 bases and J by 11 bases, with 8 bases between the two germline ends. In nucleotides, the CDR3 is TGTGCCAGCAGCTTCGGGGCAGCACCCCTCCACTTT. Translating gives CASSFGAAPLHF.

This clonotype has at least ten counts. The V gene is TRBV2, the J gene TRBJ2-7; the D is unclear. The V end lost 6 bases, the J end lost 3 bases, and 15 bases lay between the germline ends. The CDR3 is made up of 14 amino acids. The germline V gene has CDR1 SNHLY and CDR2 FYNNEI. The CDR3, as DNA: TGTGCCAGCAGAGGTGAACAGAGGATCTACGAGCAGTACTTC. Encoded protein: CASRGEQRIYEQYF.

J is TRBJ2-1 and V is TRBV6-6, with 7 bases lining up with TRBD2. V lost 5 bases, J lost 0 bases, and 13 bases stayed unmatched. In germline, CDR1 is MNHNY, CDR2 SVGAGI (reference sequence). The CDR3 consists of 18 residues. The DNA of the CDR3 is TGTGCCAGCAGTCAAGCGAAGGGACTACTTAGCTCCTACAATGAGCAGTTCTTC. Translation: CASSQAKGLLSSYNEQFF.

This clonotype was seen ten or more times. The chain employs TRBV6-1 and TRBJ2-7, with a tentative D call TRBD2 (5 bases). Trimming cost V 2 bases and J 0 bases, with 11 bases left between them. Germline-derived CDR1 and CDR2 are MNHNS and SASEGT. The CDR3 length is 15 residues. The CDR3 region is CASSESEADSYEQYF. The CDR3 bases are TGTGCCAGCAGTGAATCGGAGGCGGACTCCTACGAGCAGTACTTC.

The rearrangement uses TRBV4-3 and TRBJ2-1, with 7 bases fitting TRBD2. The length of the CDR3 is 18 residues. Germline V gene lookup returns CDR1 LGHNA and CDR2 YSLEER. V trimming: 4 bases; J trimming: 0 bases; junction bases outside the gene matches: 12. The CDR3 loop reads CASSRKGSAGTSYNEQFF. The CDR3, as DNA: TGCGCCAGCAGCCGTAAAGGGTCAGCGGGGACCTCCTACAATGAGCAGTTCTTC.

About this clonotype itself: A read error is possible here, since a much larger clone lies one base away. The genes are TRBV14 and TRBJ2-7; TRBD2 agrees at 7 bases. The CDR3 totals 14 residues. Germline loops: CDR1 SGHDN, CDR2 FVKESK. CDR3 sequence reads: CASSRDYRSEKQSF. CDR3 DNA sequence: TGTGCCAGCAGCCGGGACTACCGTTCGGAGAAGCAGTCCTTC. Full variable domain (outside the CDR3, taken from reference TRBV14 and TRBJ2-7): EAGVTQFPSHSVIEKGQTVTLRCDPISGHDNLYWYRRVMGKEIKFLLHFVKESKQDESGMPNNRFLAERTGGTYSTLKVQPAELEDSGVYFCASSRDYRSEKQSFGPGTRLTVT.